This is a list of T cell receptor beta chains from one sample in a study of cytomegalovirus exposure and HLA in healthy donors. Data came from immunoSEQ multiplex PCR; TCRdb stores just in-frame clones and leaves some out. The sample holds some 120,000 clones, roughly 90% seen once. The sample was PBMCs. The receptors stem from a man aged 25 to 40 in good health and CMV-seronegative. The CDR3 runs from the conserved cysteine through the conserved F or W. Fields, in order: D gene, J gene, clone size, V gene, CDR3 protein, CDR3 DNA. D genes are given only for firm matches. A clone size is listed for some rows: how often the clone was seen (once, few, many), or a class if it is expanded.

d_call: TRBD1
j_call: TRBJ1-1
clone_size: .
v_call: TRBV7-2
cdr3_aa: CASSLQGAVTEAFF
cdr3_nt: TGTGCCAGCAGCCTACAGGGGGCTGTCACTGAAGCTTTCTTT

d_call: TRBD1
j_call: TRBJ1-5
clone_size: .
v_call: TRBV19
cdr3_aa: CASGQGRGNQPQHF
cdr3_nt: TGTGCCAGCGGACAGGGTAGGGGCAATCAGCCCCAGCATTTT

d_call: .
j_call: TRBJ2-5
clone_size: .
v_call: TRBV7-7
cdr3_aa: CASSLVAEHGETQYF
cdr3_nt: TGTGCCAGCAGCTTAGTAGCGGAACACGGGGAGACCCAGTACTTC

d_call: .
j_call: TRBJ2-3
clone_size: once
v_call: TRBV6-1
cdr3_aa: CASSGPGTSTDTQYF
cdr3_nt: TGTGCCAGCAGTGGACCGGGGACTAGCACAGATACGCAGTATTTT

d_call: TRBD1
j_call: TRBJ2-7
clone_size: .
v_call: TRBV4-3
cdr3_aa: CASSQEPRTGLAEQYF
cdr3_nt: TGCGCCAGCAGCCAAGAACCCCGGACAGGGTTAGCCGAGCAGTACTTC

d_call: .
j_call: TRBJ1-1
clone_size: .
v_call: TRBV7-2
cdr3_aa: CASSSTGYTEAFF
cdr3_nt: TGTGCCAGCAGTTCTACAGGGTACACTGAAGCTTTCTTT

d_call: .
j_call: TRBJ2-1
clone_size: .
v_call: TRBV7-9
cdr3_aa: CASSTTSGWQFF
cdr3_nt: TGTGCCAGCAGCACGACTAGTGGGTGGCAGTTCTTC

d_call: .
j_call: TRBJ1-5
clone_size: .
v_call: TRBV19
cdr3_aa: CASSKWWANSNQPQHF
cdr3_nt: TGTGCCAGTAGTAAATGGTGGGCAAATAGCAATCAGCCCCAGCATTTT

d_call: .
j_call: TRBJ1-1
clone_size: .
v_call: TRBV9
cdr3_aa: CASSVEADLNTEAFF
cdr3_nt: TGTGCCAGCAGCGTAGAGGCGGATTTGAACACTGAAGCTTTCTTT

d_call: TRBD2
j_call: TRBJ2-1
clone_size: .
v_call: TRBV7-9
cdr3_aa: CASSFLTGGSRDEQFF
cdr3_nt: TGTGCCAGCAGCTTCCTAACGGGAGGGTCTAGGGATGAGCAGTTCTTC

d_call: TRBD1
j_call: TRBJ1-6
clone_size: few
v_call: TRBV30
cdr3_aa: CAWTTGGYSPLHF
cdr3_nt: TGTGCCTGGACGACAGGGGGTTATTCACCCCTCCACTTT

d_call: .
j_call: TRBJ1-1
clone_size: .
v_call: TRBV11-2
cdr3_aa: CASSLVFPTLNTEAFF
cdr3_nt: TGTGCCAGCAGCTTAGTATTTCCTACCTTAAACACTGAAGCTTTCTTT

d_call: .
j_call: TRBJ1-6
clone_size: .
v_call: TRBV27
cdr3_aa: CASRPNTGTNSPLHF
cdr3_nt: TGTGCCAGCAGGCCCAACACAGGGACAAATTCACCCCTCCACTTT

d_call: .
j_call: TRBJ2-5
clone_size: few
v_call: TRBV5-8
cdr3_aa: CASSLHSQETQYF
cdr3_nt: TGTGCCAGCAGCTTGCACAGCCAAGAGACCCAGTACTTC

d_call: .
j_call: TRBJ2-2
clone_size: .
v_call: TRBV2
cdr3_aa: CASISPRNTGELFF
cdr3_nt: TGTGCCAGCATCAGTCCTAGAAACACCGGGGAGCTGTTTTTT

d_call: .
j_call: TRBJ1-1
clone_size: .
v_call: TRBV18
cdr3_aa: CASSPGGEAFF
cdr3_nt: TGTGCCAGCTCACCAGGGGGCGAAGCTTTCTTT

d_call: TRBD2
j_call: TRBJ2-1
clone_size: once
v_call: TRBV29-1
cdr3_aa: CSVTAGGRSYNEQFF
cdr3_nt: TGCAGCGTTACAGCGGGAGGGCGGTCCTACAATGAGCAGTTCTTC

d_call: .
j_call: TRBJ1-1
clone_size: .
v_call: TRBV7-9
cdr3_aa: CASSPPKQGRTEAFF
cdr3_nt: TGTGCCAGCAGCCCACCAAAACAGGGCAGGACTGAAGCTTTCTTT

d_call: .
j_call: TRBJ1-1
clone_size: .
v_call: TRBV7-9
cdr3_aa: CASSTARESTEAFF
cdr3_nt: TGTGCCAGCAGCACAGCAAGGGAGAGCACTGAAGCTTTCTTT

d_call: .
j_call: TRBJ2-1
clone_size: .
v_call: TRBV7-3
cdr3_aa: CASSRSGASYNEQFF
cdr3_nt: TGTGCCAGCAGCCGAAGCGGAGCATCCTACAATGAGCAGTTCTTC

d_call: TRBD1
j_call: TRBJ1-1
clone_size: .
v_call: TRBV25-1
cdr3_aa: CASSRTGETEAFF
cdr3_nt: TGTGCCAGCAGTAGGACAGGGGAAACTGAAGCTTTCTTT

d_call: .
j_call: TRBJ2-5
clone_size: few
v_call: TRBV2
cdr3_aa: CASRRQETQYF
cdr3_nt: TGTGCCAGCAGGCGGCAAGAGACCCAGTACTTC

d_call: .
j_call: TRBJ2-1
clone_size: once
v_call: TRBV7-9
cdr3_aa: CASSLVQDSYNEQFF
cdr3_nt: TGTGCCAGCAGCTTAGTTCAGGACTCCTACAATGAGCAGTTCTTC

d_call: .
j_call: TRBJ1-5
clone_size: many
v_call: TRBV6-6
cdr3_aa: CASMRGTDQPQHF
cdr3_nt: TGTGCCAGCATGAGAGGGACTGATCAGCCCCAGCATTTT

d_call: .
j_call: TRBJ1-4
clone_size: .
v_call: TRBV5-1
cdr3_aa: CASSVQGITNEKLFF
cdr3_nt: TGCGCCAGCAGCGTACAGGGTATTACTAATGAAAAACTGTTTTTT

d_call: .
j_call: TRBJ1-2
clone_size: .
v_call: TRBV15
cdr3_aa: CATGRAGTSYGYTF
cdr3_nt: TGTGCCACGGGAAGAGCTGGGACATCCTATGGCTACACCTTC

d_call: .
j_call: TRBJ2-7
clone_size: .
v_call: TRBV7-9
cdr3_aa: CASSPLGGIPYEQYF
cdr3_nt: TGTGCCAGCAGCCCCTTGGGGGGAATACCTTACGAGCAGTACTTC

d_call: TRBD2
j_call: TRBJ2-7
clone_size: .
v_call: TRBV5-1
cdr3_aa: CASRTVTSGGDEQYF
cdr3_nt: TGCGCCAGCAGAACGGTGACTAGCGGGGGCGACGAGCAGTACTTC

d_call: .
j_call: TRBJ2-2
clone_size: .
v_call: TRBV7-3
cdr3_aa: CASSPSGFTGELFF
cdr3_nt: TGTGCCAGCAGCCCCAGCGGGTTCACCGGGGAGCTGTTTTTT

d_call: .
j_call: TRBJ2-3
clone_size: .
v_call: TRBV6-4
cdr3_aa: CASSASGGTDTQYF
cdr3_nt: TGTGCCAGCAGTGCGTCGGGGGGCACAGATACGCAGTATTTT

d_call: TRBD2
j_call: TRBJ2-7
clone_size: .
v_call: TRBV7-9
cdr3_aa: CASSPRGTSGTYEQYF
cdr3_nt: TGTGCCAGCAGCCCCCGGGGGACTAGCGGAACCTACGAGCAGTACTTC

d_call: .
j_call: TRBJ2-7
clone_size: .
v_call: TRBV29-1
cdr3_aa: CSVYMGPYEQYF
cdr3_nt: TGCAGCGTCTACATGGGGCCCTACGAGCAGTACTTC

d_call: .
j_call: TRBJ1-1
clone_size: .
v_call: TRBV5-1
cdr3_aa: CASSLAPGMNTEAFF
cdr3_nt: TGCGCCAGCAGCTTGGCCCCGGGGATGAACACTGAAGCTTTCTTT

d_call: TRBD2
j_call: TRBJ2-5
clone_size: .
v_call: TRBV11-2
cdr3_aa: CASSLGTLGGQETQYF
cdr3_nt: TGTGCCAGCAGCTTAGGAACGCTGGGAGGGCAAGAGACCCAGTACTTC

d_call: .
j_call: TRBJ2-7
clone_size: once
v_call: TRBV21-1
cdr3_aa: CASSREVQRLYEQYF
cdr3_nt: TGTGCCAGCAGCAGAGAGGTCCAGCGGTTATACGAGCAGTACTTC

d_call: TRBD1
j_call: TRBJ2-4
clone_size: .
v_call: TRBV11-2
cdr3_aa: CASSYLRGQGIQYF
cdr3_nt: TGTGCCAGCAGCTACCTCAGGGGGCAGGGCATTCAGTACTTC

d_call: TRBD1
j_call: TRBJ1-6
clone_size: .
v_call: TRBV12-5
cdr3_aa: CASGLREGAGNSPLHF
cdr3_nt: TGTGCTAGTGGTTTGCGCGAGGGGGCAGGGAATTCACCCCTCCACTTT

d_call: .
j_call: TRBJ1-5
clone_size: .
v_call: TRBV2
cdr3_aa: CASSEGGAGNQPQHF
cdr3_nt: TGTGCCAGCAGTGAGGGTGGGGCGGGCAATCAGCCCCAGCATTTT

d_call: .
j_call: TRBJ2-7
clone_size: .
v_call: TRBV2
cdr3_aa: CASSFLPPGRYYEQYF
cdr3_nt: TGTGCCAGCAGTTTTTTGCCGCCGGGAAGATACTACGAGCAGTACTTC

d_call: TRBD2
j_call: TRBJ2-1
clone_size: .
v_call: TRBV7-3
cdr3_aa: CASSLGTSGVLRNEQFF
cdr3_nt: TGTGCCAGCAGCTTAGGGACTAGCGGGGTTCTTCGCAATGAGCAGTTCTTC